The rows below give T cell receptor beta chains drawn from one sample of a study of T cell changes during pregnancy in multiple sclerosis. Clones were read by immunoSEQ multiplex PCR, and TCRdb kept only the in-frame ones, dropping some. The sample comprises 75,000 to 95,000 clones, 92% of which are singletons, and about 2% rests with the top ten. This sample comprised peripheral blood, obtained after pregnancy. These receptors were taken from a female donor with multiple sclerosis, enrolled in a pregnancy study. Both conserved end residues are part of each CDR3.

>TRBV9|TRBJ2-3
CASSPNTDTQYF
>TRBV29-1|TRBJ1-4
CSVFHWEKLFF
>TRBV30|TRBJ2-1
CAWSLGTSGLDEQFF
>TRBV7-3|TRBJ2-5
CASSLNGDQETQYF
>TRBV28|TRBJ2-1
CASSLIEGQNNNEQFF
>TRBV14|TRBJ2-7
CASSHQLALTYEQYF
>TRBV6-1|TRBJ1-3
CAGEEGGSGNTIYF
>TRBV5-6|TRBJ1-1
CASSLFAPGTEAFF
>TRBV9|TRBJ2-1
CASSPRFKGVSYNEQFF
>TRBV7-7|TRBJ2-7
CASSLGTGEREQYF
>TRBV6-6|TRBJ1-6
CASSLTTGRNSPLHF
>TRBV4-2|TRBJ2-1
CASSQAGLAGTYNEQFF
>TRBV5-1|TRBJ2-1
CASSPGSSSYNEQFF
>TRBV7-9|TRBJ1-1
CASSSKQGATEAFF
>TRBV5-6|TRBJ1-5
CASSLLGLGNQPQHF
>TRBV6-1|TRBJ2-1
CASTTTWRGNEQFF
>TRBV6-4|TRBJ1-2
CASSAGDPSRAYTF
>TRBV7-2|TRBJ1-4
CASSRATGLLAEKLFF
>TRBV30|TRBJ1-5
CAWSVMQGGQPQHF
>TRBV28|TRBJ1-6
CASTSGTVDSPLHF
>TRBV9|TRBJ2-3
CASSHLLLAGDNALPDTQYF
>TRBV10-3|TRBJ2-7
CAISESPTLPGFIGTTFRVPYF
>TRBV19|TRBJ1-1
CASSPQGAWAFF
>TRBV5-1|TRBJ1-4
CASSTTGTEGEKLFF
>TRBV6-1|TRBJ1-2
CASSGGSRTYGYTF
>TRBV10-3|TRBJ2-1
CAISVGGLAGGGYNEQFF
>TRBV7-9|TRBJ2-7
CASSSNPGTSGGFLYEQYF
>TRBV5-1|TRBJ2-6
CASSSGHSTGAGANVLTF
>TRBV29-1|TRBJ1-1
CSVGFVRAEAFF
>TRBV23-1|TRBJ2-7
CASSQPPGLAAYEQYF
>TRBV7-9|TRBJ1-4
CASSLGLTVGRLNEKLFF
>TRBV9|TRBJ2-1
CASTGLADFNEQFF
>TRBV10-3|TRBJ1-2
CAISRDRTVDGYTF
>TRBV28|TRBJ1-5
CASSPTGLGNQPQHF
>TRBV18|TRBJ1-5
CASSPGHGNQPQHF
>TRBV27|TRBJ1-5
CASSFGERRNQPQHF
>TRBV5-1|TRBJ2-2
CASSIITGELFF
>TRBV7-9|TRBJ1-2
CASSFPTYGYTF
>TRBV5-6|TRBJ1-1
CASSIPPSNTEAFF
>TRBV5-4|TRBJ2-5
CASSRDSQETQYF
>TRBV7-9|TRBJ2-7
CASGRIGGTYEQYF
>TRBV29-1|TRBJ1-1
CSAGAQNTEAFF
>TRBV6-1|TRBJ1-5
CASSVWGGGNQPQHF
>TRBV30|TRBJ2-3
CAWSIGTDTQYF
>TRBV6-5|TRBJ1-4
CASSLDRGFEKLFF
>TRBV30|TRBJ1-3
CAWAQGLISGNTIYF
>TRBV5-8|TRBJ2-1
CASSLIGLAGVHSYNEQFF
>TRBV4-3|TRBJ2-7
CASSHRGGISYEQYF
>TRBV30|TRBJ1-5
CAWGAGGDYQPQHF
>TRBV4-3|TRBJ2-1
CASSQDPRSQFF
>TRBV18|TRBJ1-2
CASSPVSTSDGYTF
>TRBV25-1|TRBJ2-1
CASRGASGGVGQFF
>TRBV18|TRBJ1-2
CASSPRQGLYGYTF
>TRBV27|TRBJ1-4
CASSLWGGSEKLFF
>TRBV30|TRBJ2-1
CAWSVTDEQFF
>TRBV2|TRBJ1-2
CASSVGKGAAKYGYTF
>TRBV6-1|TRBJ2-7
CASSEGNARGYEQYF
>TRBV5-5|TRBJ1-5
CASSFGGFDGNQPQHF